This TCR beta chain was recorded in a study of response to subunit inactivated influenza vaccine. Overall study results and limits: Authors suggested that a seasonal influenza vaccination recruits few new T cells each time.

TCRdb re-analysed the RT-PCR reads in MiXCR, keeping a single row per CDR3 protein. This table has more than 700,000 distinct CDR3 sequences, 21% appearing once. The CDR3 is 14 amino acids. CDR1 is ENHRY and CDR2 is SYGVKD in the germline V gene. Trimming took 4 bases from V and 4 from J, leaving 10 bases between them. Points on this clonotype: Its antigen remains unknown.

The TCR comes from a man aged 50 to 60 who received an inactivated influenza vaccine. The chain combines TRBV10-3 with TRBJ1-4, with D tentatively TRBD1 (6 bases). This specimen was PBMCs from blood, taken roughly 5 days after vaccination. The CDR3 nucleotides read TGTGCCATCAGTGGGACAGAGAATAATGAAAAACTGTTTTTT. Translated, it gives CAISGTENNEKLFF.